The clone carrying this T cell receptor beta chain was counted a few times. This sample was taken from a study of cytomegalovirus exposure and HLA in healthy donors. The CDR3 consists of 14 residues. V lost 7 bases and J lost 0, with 10 bases in between. The germline V gene has CDR1 MNHNS and CDR2 SASEGT. Both 60 Vbeta primers and 13 Jbeta primers went into the PCR. TCRdb's copy holds only in-frame clones and misses some; the assay was immunoSEQ multiplex PCR. The data show about 170,000 clones, with about 80% seen just once and approximately 2% held by the top ten. This chain connects TRBV6-1 to TRBJ1-5, with D maybe TRBD1 (5 bases). Sequenced material: PBMCs. This sequence originates from a woman aged 25-40 years in good health and CMV-seropositive. The CDR3 is CASIAGNSNQPQHF. The DNA for the CDR3 is TGTGCCAGCATAGCAGGGAATAGCAATCAGCCCCAGCATTTT.